These 21 T cell receptor beta chains share one sample of origin, sequenced in a study of blood T cell repertoires in COVID-19. Profiling relied on immunoSEQ multiplex PCR, and the TCRdb table lists in-frame clones only, not all of them. This sample has roughly 300,000 clones, with 85% found just once. The sample was peripheral blood. The source of these receptors is a human donor in a cohort sampled during active COVID-19.

This sequence joins TRBV11-1 and TRBJ1-3, with TRBD1 as a possible D gene (5 bases). This CDR3 is built from 16 residues. Germline V gene data show CDR1 as SGHAT and CDR2 as FQDESV (reference sequence). The ends were cut back, 4 bases at V and 0 bases at J, with 13 bases in the middle. The CDR3 DNA sequence: TGTGCCAGCAGCTCAGAGACAGCTTTCTCTGGAAACACCATATATTTT. Encoded protein: CASSSETAFSGNTIYF.

This clone was seen a few times. The rearrangement uses TRBV12-3 or TRBV12-4 and TRBJ2-7; no reliable D call. Trimming took off 1 base at V and 0 bases at J, with 4 bases between the two ends. The CDR3 sequence is 13 residues long. CDR3 loop: CASSLGSSYEQYF. CDR3 in DNA: TGTGCCAGCAGTTTAGGGAGCTCCTACGAGCAGTACTTC.

The DNA for the CDR3 is TGTGCCAGCAAGCCGGCGGACTCCAGCAATCAGCCCCAGCATTTT. Residues: CASKPADSSNQPQHF. The rearrangement uses TRBV2 and TRBJ1-5; D is uncertain. Trimming pared 7 bases from V and 1 base from J, leaving 14 bases between. This CDR3 is 15 amino acids long. Germline lookup yields CDR1 SNHLY and CDR2 FYNNEI.

This chain connects TRBV7-3 to TRBJ2-1, with 7 bases lining up with TRBD2. V shed 5 bases, J shed 3 bases, and the junction held 10 bases outside the gene matches. CDR1 is SGHTA and CDR2 is FQGTGA in the germline V gene. This CDR3 region has 16 residues. CDR3 in DNA: TGTGCCAGCAGCGAGTACGGACTAGGATTCTACAATGAGCAGTTCTTC. It specifies CASSEYGLGFYNEQFF.

The V gene is TRBV14, the J gene TRBJ2-7; unclear D gene. The CDR3 is made up of 13 amino acids. Germline assignment: CDR1 SGHDN and CDR2 FVKESK. Trimming removed 2 bases from V and 6 bases from J, with 11 bases in between. The CDR3 nucleotides read TGTGCCAGCAGCCAACAGGCTCGAAGCGAGCAGTACTTC. Translated, it gives CASSQQARSEQYF.

The chain is built from TRBV24-1 and TRBJ1-4; weak D call: TRBD1 (5 bases). Germline CDR1 and CDR2: KGHDR and SFDVKD. The CDR3 covers 18 residues. Trimming pared 0 bases from V and 3 bases from J, leaving 16 bases between. This chain's CDR3 is CATSDLSPGQRSNEKLFF. DNA for the CDR3: TGTGCCACCAGTGATTTGAGTCCAGGACAAAGATCTAATGAAAAACTGTTTTTT.

The rearrangement joins TRBV5-4 to TRBJ1-2, with unresolved D. Looked up from germline, CDR1 is SGHNT and CDR2 is YYREEE (reference sequence). The V end lost 0 bases, the J end lost 7 bases, and 7 bases lay between the germline ends. The CDR3 spans 12 residues. This CDR3 reads CASSLGNSGYTF. The CDR3 DNA reads as TGTGCCAGCAGCTTGGGAAACAGTGGCTACACCTTC.

The rearrangement uses TRBV6-4 and TRBJ1-1; the D is unclear. Germline CDR1 is MRHNA and CDR2 is SNTAGT. The CDR3 has 13 amino acids. The V end was cut by 6 bases, the J end by 10 bases, with 18 bases between. The CDR3 sequence: CASSSTVGRLAFF. As DNA, the CDR3 is TGTGCCAGCAGCTCCACAGTGGGTCGTTTAGCTTTCTTT.

This clone was observed once. The chain links TRBV18 to TRBJ2-7; TRBD1 might be the D (5 bases). Germline CDR1 and CDR2: KGHSH and LQKENI. Deletions cut 0 bases from V and 0 bases from J, with 24 bases between. The CDR3 spans 20 residues. CDR3 bases: TGTGCCAGCTCACCACCCCGAAGGGGTCTTCTCAGCGTTTACTCCTACGAGCAGTACTTC. This translates into CASSPPRRGLLSVYSYEQYF.

The CDR3 bases are TGTGCCAGCAGCCCACCCACTAGTTATGAGCAGTTCTTC. Encoded protein: CASSPPTSYEQFF. This chain uses TRBV2 with TRBJ2-1, with D possibly TRBD2 on 5 matching bases. V was clipped by 6 bases and J by 8 bases, with 14 bases between them. Germline V gene lookup returns CDR1 SNHLY and CDR2 FYNNEI. CDR3 length: 13 amino acids.

The CDR3 nucleotides are TGTGCCAGCAGCCCGTCTGGGGCCCTAAACTGGAGCGGCTACACCTTC. Its protein product is CASSPSGALNWSGYTF. The chain combines TRBV27 with TRBJ1-2; D is perhaps TRBD1 (5 bases). This CDR3 spans 16 amino acids. Germline V lookup: CDR1 MNHEY, CDR2 SMNVEV (reference sequence). Trimming took 6 bases from V and 8 from J, leaving 25 bases between them.

V usage is TRBV29-1 and J usage is TRBJ1-2, with 7 positions matching TRBD1. Germline CDR1 is SQVTM and CDR2 is ANQGSEA. The V segment lost 4 bases and the J segment 4 bases; nucleotides outside the gene matches: 12. The CDR3 covers 15 residues. DNA for the CDR3: TGCAGCGTTGGCGACAGGGAAGGTCTTGGCTATGGCTACACCTTC. This encodes CSVGDREGLGYGYTF.

This chain joins TRBV2 and TRBJ1-2; TRBD1 matches 9 bases. J gave up 0 bases and V 6 bases, and 5 bases lay outside the gene matches. In germline, CDR1 is SNHLY, CDR2 FYNNEI. The CDR3 contains 15 residues. The chain's CDR3 is CASRGTGLTNYGYTF. CDR3 DNA sequence: TGTGCCAGCAGAGGGACAGGGCTGACTAACTATGGCTACACCTTC.

The chain links TRBV18 to TRBJ2-7; 7 nucleotides align to TRBD1. Unmatched junction bases numbered 12, after V lost 3 bases and J lost 7 bases. The CDR3 runs to 15 residues. Per the germline V gene, CDR1 is KGHSH and CDR2 is LQKENI. CDR3 loop: CASSPRGQVAGEQYF. CDR3 coding DNA: TGTGCCAGCTCACCTAGAGGACAGGTCGCTGGTGAGCAGTACTTC. Full variable domain (missing parts from reference TRBV18 and TRBJ2-7): NAGVMQNPRHLVRRRGQEARLRCSPMKGHSHVYWYRQLPEEGLKFMVYLQKENIIDESGMPKERFSAEFPKEGPSILRIQQVVRGDSAAYFCASSPRGQVAGEQYFGPGTRLTVT.

The V gene is TRBV7-3, the J gene TRBJ2-1, with 9 bases fitting TRBD2. The CDR3 spans 14 residues. After removal of 5 bases from V and 7 bases from J, the junction contained 6 bases not matched to a gene. Germline V gene lookup returns CDR1 SGHTA and CDR2 FQGTGA. CDR3 residues: CASSHGGRGNEQFF. The CDR3 DNA reads as TGTGCCAGCAGCCATGGCGGGAGGGGGAATGAGCAGTTCTTC.

This chain uses TRBV6-5 with TRBJ1-4, with TRBD1 matching 8 bases. Trimming took 6 bases from V and 8 from J; bases not matched to a gene: 8. Looked up from germline, CDR1 is MNHEY and CDR2 is SVGAGI. The CDR3 has 14 amino acids. The CDR3 DNA reads TGTGCCAGCAGACCGGGACAGGATCGGGAAAAACTGTTTTTT. Translation gives CASRPGQDREKLFF.

V gene TRBV2 combines with J gene TRBJ2-7; a possible D gene is TRBD2 (5 bases). The CDR3 runs 13 residues. The germline gives CDR1 SNHLY, CDR2 FYNNEI. V lost 7 bases and J 1 base, leaving 11 bases between the germline ends. CDR3 in DNA: TGTGCCAGCAATCCTTGGGAGTCCTACGAGCAGTACTTC. It is translated as CASNPWESYEQYF.

The chain has TRBV4-1 and TRBJ2-3, with a tentative D call TRBD2 (6 bases). The CDR3 has 16 amino acids. Germline CDR1 and CDR2: MGHRA and YSYEKL. The V and J ends lost 5 bases and 0 bases respectively, with 15 bases between them. CDR3 sequence: CASSSPAGSSTDTQYF. The DNA of the CDR3 is TGCGCCAGCAGCTCCCCAGCGGGTTCTAGCACAGATACGCAGTATTTT.

The chain has TRBV29-1 and TRBJ2-7; 9 positions match TRBD2. V was clipped by 4 bases and J by 4 bases; unmatched bases: 5. This CDR3 has 13 amino acids. Germline lookup yields CDR1 SQVTM and CDR2 ANQGSEA. Here the CDR3 DNA reads TGCAGCGTTGCCGCTAGCGGGACATACGAGCAGTACTTC. It yields the protein CSVAASGTYEQYF.

The V call is TRBV15, the J call TRBJ2-3, with 8 bases identical to TRBD1. Trimming took 4 bases from V and 5 from J; bases not matched to a gene: 5. This CDR3 contains 14 residues. Germline CDR1 reads LNHNV; CDR2 reads YYDKDF (reference sequence). CDR3 nucleotide sequence: TGTGCCACCAGCAACCAGGGGGCCGGAGATACGCAGTATTTT. Protein sequence: CATSNQGAGDTQYF.

This rearrangement joins TRBV4-2 to TRBJ2-1; D is uncertain. V dropped 1 base and J dropped 8 bases, with 12 bases sitting between them. The CDR3 consists of 14 residues. Germline CDR1 reads LGHNA; CDR2 reads YNFKEQ. This chain's CDR3 is CASSQVAAFHEQFF. The CDR3 coding sequence is TGTGCCAGCAGCCAAGTTGCGGCATTCCATGAGCAGTTCTTC.